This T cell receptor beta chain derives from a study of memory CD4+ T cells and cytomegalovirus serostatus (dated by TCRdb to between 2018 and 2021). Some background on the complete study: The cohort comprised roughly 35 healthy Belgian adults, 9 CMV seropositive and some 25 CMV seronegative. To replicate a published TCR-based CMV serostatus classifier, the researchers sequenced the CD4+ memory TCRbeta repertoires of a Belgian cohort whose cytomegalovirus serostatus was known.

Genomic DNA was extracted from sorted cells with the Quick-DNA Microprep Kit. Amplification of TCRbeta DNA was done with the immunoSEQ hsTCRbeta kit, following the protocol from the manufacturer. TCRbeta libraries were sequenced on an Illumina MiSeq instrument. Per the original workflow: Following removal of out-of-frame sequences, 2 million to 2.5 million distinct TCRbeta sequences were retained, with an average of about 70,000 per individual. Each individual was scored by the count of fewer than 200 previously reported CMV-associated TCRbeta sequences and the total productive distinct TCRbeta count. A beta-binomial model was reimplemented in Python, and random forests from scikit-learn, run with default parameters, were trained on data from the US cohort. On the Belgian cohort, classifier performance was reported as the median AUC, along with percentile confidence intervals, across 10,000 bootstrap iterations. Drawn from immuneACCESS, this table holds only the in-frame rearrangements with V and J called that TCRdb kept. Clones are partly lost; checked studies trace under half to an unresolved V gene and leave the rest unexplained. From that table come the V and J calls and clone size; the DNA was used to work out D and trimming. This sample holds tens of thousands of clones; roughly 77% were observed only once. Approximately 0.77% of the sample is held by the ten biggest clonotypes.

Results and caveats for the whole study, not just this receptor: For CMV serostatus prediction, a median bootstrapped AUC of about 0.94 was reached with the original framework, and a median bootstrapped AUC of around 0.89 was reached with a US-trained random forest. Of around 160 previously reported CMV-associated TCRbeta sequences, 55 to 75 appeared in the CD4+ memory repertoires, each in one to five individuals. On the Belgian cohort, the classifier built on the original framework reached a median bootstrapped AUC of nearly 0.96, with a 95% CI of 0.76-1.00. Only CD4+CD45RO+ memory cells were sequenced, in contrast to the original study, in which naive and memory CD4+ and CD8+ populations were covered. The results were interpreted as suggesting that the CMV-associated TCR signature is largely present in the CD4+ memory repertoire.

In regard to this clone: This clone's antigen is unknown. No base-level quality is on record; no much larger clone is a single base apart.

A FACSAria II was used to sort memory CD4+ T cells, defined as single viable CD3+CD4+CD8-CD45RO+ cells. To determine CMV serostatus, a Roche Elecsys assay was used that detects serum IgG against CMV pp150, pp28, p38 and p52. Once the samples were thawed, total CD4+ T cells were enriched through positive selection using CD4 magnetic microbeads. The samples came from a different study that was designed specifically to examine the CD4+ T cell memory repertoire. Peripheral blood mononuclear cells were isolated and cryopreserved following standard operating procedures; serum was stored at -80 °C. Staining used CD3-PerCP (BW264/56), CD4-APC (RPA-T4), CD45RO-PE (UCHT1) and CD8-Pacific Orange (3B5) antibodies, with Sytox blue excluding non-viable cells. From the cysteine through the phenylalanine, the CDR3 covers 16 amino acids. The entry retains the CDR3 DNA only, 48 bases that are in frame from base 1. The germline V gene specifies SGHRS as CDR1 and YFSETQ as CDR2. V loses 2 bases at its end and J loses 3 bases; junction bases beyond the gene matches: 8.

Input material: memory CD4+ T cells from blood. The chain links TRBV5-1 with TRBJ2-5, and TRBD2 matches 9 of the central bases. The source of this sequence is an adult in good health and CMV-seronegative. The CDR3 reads CASSFGSSGGKETQYF. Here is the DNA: TGCGCCAGCAGCTTCGGAAGTAGCGGGGGAAAAGAGACCCAGTACTTC.